This T cell receptor (beta chain) was retrieved from a study of siplizumab effects on memory and regulatory T cells. With V trimmed by 4 bases and J by 3 bases, 3 bases remained unmatched. Germline values: CDR1 SGDLS, CDR2 YYNGEE. The CDR3 consists of 13 residues. Profiled with immunoSEQ multiplex PCR; TCRdb holds only in-frame clones, not every one. Of roughly 80,000 clones in the sample, 87% were seen once. V is TRBV9 and J is TRBJ1-2; 7 bases are shared with TRBD1. Material: Tregs sorted from blood. The receptor's source is a human donor in good health. CDR3 sequence reads: CASSRQGDYGYTF. For the CDR3, the DNA is TGTGCCAGCAGCCGACAGGGCGACTATGGCTACACCTTC.